A single sample is the source of the 9 T cell receptor beta chains below, sequenced in a study of T-cell reconstitution after alpha-beta-depleted transplantation in children. A library of TCRbeta sequences, prepared with unique molecular identifiers, was generated. Each CDR3 protein gets one entry after TCRdb re-called the PCR reads with MiXCR. The data hold approximately 510,000 distinct CDR3 sequences, with around 19% observed a single time. The material was PBMCs from the stem cell graft donor, obtained from the stem cell graft. The source is a human donor who donated a stem cell graft to a child with acute lymphoblastic leukemia.

The J gene is TRBJ2-3, the V gene TRBV9; 10 bases align to TRBD2. There are 15 residues in the CDR3. CDR1 and CDR2 (germline): SGDLS, YYNGEE. The ends lost 3 bases at V and 5 bases at J; junction bases unmatched: 6. DNA of the CDR3: TGTGCCAGCAGCGAATTAGCGGGAGGAAGAGATACGCAGTATTTT. As protein: CASSELAGGRDTQYF.

V usage is TRBV20-1 and J usage is TRBJ2-4; 9 bases map to TRBD1. The V and J ends lost 5 bases and 5 bases, in that order; junction bases with no gene match: 7. Germline CDR1 and CDR2: DFQATT and SNEGSKA (reference sequence). The length of the CDR3 is 14 residues. CDR3 protein: CSAPAWTGENIQYF. CDR3 in DNA: TGCAGTGCTCCAGCTTGGACAGGGGAAAACATTCAGTACTTC.

CDR3 protein: CASSSYSQGRGRTEAFF. The CDR3 nucleotides are TGTGCCAGCAGTTCTTATTCACAGGGGAGGGGACGCACTGAAGCTTTCTTT. V usage is TRBV7-9 and J usage is TRBJ1-1, with 7 bases identical to TRBD1. The CDR3 has 17 amino acids. CDR1 is SEHNR and CDR2 is FQNEAQ in the germline V gene (reference sequence). Trimming took 6 bases from V and 4 from J; bases not matched to a gene: 17.

This clonotype was seen more than once but under ten times. The germline gene is not matched at one end of the junction; a read error may be the cause. This chain joins TRBV5-1 and TRBJ1-1; D uncertain. Germline loops: CDR1 SGHRS, CDR2 YFSETQ. The CDR3 is made up of 14 amino acids. CDR3 in amino acids: CASSLERLNTEAFF. CDR3 DNA: TGCGCAAGCAGCTTGGAGAGGTTGAACACTGAAGCTTTCTTT.

Details on this clonotype: A much larger clone lies one base from this, so it may be a read error. This rearrangement joins TRBV12-3 or TRBV12-4 to TRBJ1-1; 9 bases line up with TRBD1. This CDR3 is 13 amino acids long. This chain's CDR3 is CASSDRGNTEPFF. The CDR3, as DNA: TGTGCCAGCAGCGACAGGGGGAACACTGAACCTTTCTTT.

This clonotype was recorded a few times. V and J are TRBV29-1 and TRBJ2-7, with 8 bases aligning to TRBD1. Germline assignment: CDR1 SQVTM and CDR2 ANQGSEA. This CDR3 region has 13 residues. The ends lost 6 bases at V and 1 base at J; junction bases unmatched: 5. The CDR3: CSVDQGASYEQYF. CDR3 DNA sequence: TGCAGCGTGGACCAGGGGGCGTCCTACGAGCAGTACTTC.

This clonotype has only a few counts. The chain has TRBV29-1 and TRBJ1-2; TRBD1 might be the D (6 bases). The germline V gene has CDR1 SQVTM and CDR2 ANQGSEA. The length of the CDR3 is 12 residues. Between the trimmed V and J ends, which lost 6 bases and 3 bases, there was a span of 11 bases. The CDR3: CSVPTGYYGYTF. CDR3 DNA sequence: TGCAGCGTCCCAACAGGGTACTATGGCTACACCTTC.

The chain couples TRBV15 to TRBJ2-1; no reliable D call. The CDR3 runs to 14 residues. Germline V lookup: CDR1 LNHNV, CDR2 YYDKDF (reference sequence). V lost 1 base to trimming and J lost 7 bases, with 11 bases between them. CDR3 nucleotide sequence: TGTGCCACCAGCAGAGCTTCAAATCTTAATGAGCAGTTCTTC. The encoded protein is CATSRASNLNEQFF.

The chain couples TRBV5-1 to TRBJ1-3; D is undetermined. Germline V CDR1 and CDR2: SGHRS, YFSETQ. The CDR3 is 15 amino acids. V was cut by 1 base and J by 0 bases, with 8 bases left in between. The CDR3 reads CASSLSSSSGNTIYF. The CDR3 bases are TGCGCCAGCAGCTTGTCATCGAGCTCTGGAAACACCATATATTTT.